This TCR beta chain was recorded in a study of blood T cell repertoires in COVID-19. Background on the study: PBMCs, B-cell-depleted T cells, or T cells were the source of the cDNA or gDNA that made up the material.

Trimming removed 4 bases at V and 7 bases at J, with 22 bases between. Germline loops: CDR1 SQVTM, CDR2 ANQGSEA. The CDR3 runs 15 residues. This clone was seen a handful of times. In the study's own analysis: By means of reference gene primer amplification, nucleated cell counts were estimated. The protocol was immunoSEQ multiplex PCR, while the TCRdb copy is restricted to in-frame clones and leaves out a portion. That table is the source of V, J and clone size, and D and trimming were worked out from the DNA. The sample holds 150,000 to 200,000 clones, about 85% seen once. The receptor was isolated from a man aged 65 to 85 with active or convalescent COVID-19. The chain combines TRBV29-1 with TRBJ2-5, with D maybe TRBD2 (6 bases). Sequenced material: peripheral blood. For the CDR3, the DNA is TGCAGCGTTGGGGTGGGCGCGGGGAGTTTAACGACCCAGTACTTC. As protein: CSVGVGAGSLTTQYF.